This TCR beta chain is drawn from a study of cytomegalovirus exposure and HLA in healthy donors. The primer mix had 60 Vbeta and 13 Jbeta primers. The repertoire was sequenced with immunoSEQ multiplex PCR; TCRdb's copy has only in-frame clones and lacks some. This repertoire includes about 72,000 clones. CDR1 is GTSNPN and CDR2 is SVGIG in the germline V gene (reference sequence). The CDR3 is 15 residues long. V was clipped by 3 bases and J by 5 bases, with 19 bases between them. V gene TRBV30 combines with J gene TRBJ1-1; D is possibly TRBD1 (6 bases). The sequenced material came from PBMCs. The sequence derives from a man in his forties in good health and CMV-seronegative. CDR3 in amino acids: CAWSPVRGQGTEAFF. The CDR3 region has the DNA TGTGCCTGGAGCCCGGTCAGGGGTCAGGGAACTGAAGCTTTCTTT.